This T cell receptor beta chain was observed in a study of blood T cell repertoires in COVID-19. On the study more broadly: The origin of the acute and convalescent COVID-19 samples was the United States, Italy and Spain. T cells, B-cell-depleted T cells, or PBMCs provided the cDNA or gDNA that served as material.

Repertoires were generated with immunoSEQ multiplex PCR, while TCRdb's copy carries only in-frame clones and drops some. The data contain more than 250,000 clones, around 88% of them singletons. The TCR sequence derives from a woman aged 30 to 39 who had recovered from COVID-19. The sequenced material came from peripheral blood.

The CDR3, as DNA: TGCGCCAGCAGCCCCGGGGCCTACGAGCAGTACTTC. It encodes CASSPGAYEQYF. This chain joins TRBV5-1 and TRBJ2-7, with D perhaps TRBD2 (5 bases). From germline, CDR1 is SGHRS and CDR2 YFSETQ. Trimming took off 4 bases at V and 2 bases at J, with 7 bases between the two ends. The length of the CDR3 is 12 residues.